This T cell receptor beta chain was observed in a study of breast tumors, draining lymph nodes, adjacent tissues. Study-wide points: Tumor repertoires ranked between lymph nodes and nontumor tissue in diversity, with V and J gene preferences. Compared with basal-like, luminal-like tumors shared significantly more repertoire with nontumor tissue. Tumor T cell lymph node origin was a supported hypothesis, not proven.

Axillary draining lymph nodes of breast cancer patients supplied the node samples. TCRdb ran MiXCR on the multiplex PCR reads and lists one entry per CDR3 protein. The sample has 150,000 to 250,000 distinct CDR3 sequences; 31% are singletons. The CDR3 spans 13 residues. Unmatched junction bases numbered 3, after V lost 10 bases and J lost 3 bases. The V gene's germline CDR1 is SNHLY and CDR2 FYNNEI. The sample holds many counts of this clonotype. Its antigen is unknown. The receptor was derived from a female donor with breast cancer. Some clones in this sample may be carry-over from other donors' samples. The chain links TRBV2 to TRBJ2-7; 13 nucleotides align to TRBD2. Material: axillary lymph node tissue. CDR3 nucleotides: TGTGCCACCAGGACTAGCGGGAGCTACGAGCAGTACTTC. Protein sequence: CATRTSGSYEQYF.